This TCR beta chain stems from a study of lymphopenia after photon versus proton radiotherapy. The assay was immunoSEQ multiplex PCR, and TCRdb's table has in-frame clones only and misses some. The table has about 61,000 clones, about 86% seen once. Study conclusions and caveats: Relative stability marked proton patients; photon patients lost diversity and naive cells.

As for this clone: No antigen is known for it.

Germline V lookup: CDR1 GTSNPN, CDR2 SVGIG (reference sequence). The CDR3 spans 14 residues. V lost 5 bases to trimming and J lost 1 base, with 14 bases between them. The chain employs TRBV30 and TRBJ1-1, with D maybe TRBD1 (6 bases). This clonotype was sampled from a man in his forties with gastric cancer. The source was peripheral blood, collected from a patient treated with photon-based radiotherapy. This CDR3 is CAWDGGAQNTEAFF. The CDR3 DNA is TGTGCCTGGGATGGGGGGGCCCAGAACACTGAAGCTTTCTTT.